This passage covers 4 T cell receptor beta chains from one sample sequenced in a study of cytomegalovirus exposure and HLA in healthy donors. PCR employed 60 Vbeta and 13 Jbeta primers. This table comes from immunoSEQ multiplex PCR, and its TCRdb copy is limited to in-frame clones, with some not included. In the table there are some 130,000 clones, 75% to 90% of which are singletons. Specimen: PBMCs. The receptors stem from a woman aged 30 to 39 in good health and CMV-seropositive.

This chain links TRBV5-1 with TRBJ1-4, with 8 bases identical to TRBD1. The CDR3 has 13 amino acids. The J segment lost 8 bases and the V segment lost 3 bases, leaving 3 bases of the junction unmatched. The germline gives CDR1 SGHRS, CDR2 YFSETQ. The CDR3 DNA follows: TGCGCCAGCAGCTCACGGGACAGGGAAAAACTGTTTTTT. Encoded protein: CASSSRDREKLFF.

The V and J genes are TRBV27 and TRBJ1-4; 7 nucleotides line up with TRBD1. Per the germline V gene, CDR1 is MNHEY and CDR2 is SMNVEV (reference sequence). Losses at the gene ends were 10 bases for V and 7 bases for J; bases not matched to a gene: 12. The CDR3 has 14 residues. Here the CDR3 reads CATARGGFGEKLFF. CDR3 nucleotides: TGTGCCACCGCTCGAGGGGGCTTCGGTGAAAAACTGTTTTTT.

This chain connects TRBV9 to TRBJ2-5, with TRBD2 matching 7 bases. The CDR3 is 15 amino acids. Per germline, CDR1 SGDLS and CDR2 YYNGEE. V gave up 3 bases and J gave up 4 bases; unmatched junction bases: 9. CDR3 coding DNA: TGTGCCAGCAGCGAACGGGGAGGGCATGGAGAGACCCAGTACTTC. This codes for CASSERGGHGETQYF.

The chain employs TRBV6-5 and TRBJ2-7; 7 bases align to TRBD2. V lost 2 bases and J lost 0; bases outside the gene matches: 4. The germline V gene encodes CDR1 MNHEY and CDR2 SVGAGI. CDR3 size: 15 residues. CDR3 nucleotides: TGTGCCAGCAGTTACGGGCTAGCGGACTCCTACGAGCAGTACTTC. Amino acids: CASSYGLADSYEQYF.